Below are 32 T cell receptor beta chains sequenced from a single sample in a study of T cell clonotyping in hematopoietic cell transplantation. Profiling relied on immunoSEQ multiplex PCR, and the TCRdb table lists in-frame clones only, not all of them. The sample lists approximately 6,200 clones, more than 75% occurring once. Sample: peripheral blood mononuclear cells, taken 100 days after allogeneic stem cell transplant. Every receptor here comes from a female patient aged 50-59 years who had an allogeneic stem cell transplant from a related donor, so the T cells may come from the graft donor. Some clones in this sample may be carry-over from other donors' samples.

V usage is TRBV15 and J usage is TRBJ1-2; D possibly corresponds to TRBD1 (5 bases). The ends were cut back, 0 bases at V and 3 bases at J, with 11 bases in the middle. Germline CDR1 is LNHNV and CDR2 is YYDKDF (reference sequence). The CDR3 has 15 residues. The CDR3 protein is CATSRDKGTDYGYTF. Written as DNA, the CDR3 is TGTGCCACCAGCAGAGATAAGGGGACGGACTATGGCTACACCTTC.

V usage is TRBV27 and J usage is TRBJ1-1; TRBD1 aligns across 7 bases. The ends lost 3 bases at V and 1 base at J; junction bases unmatched: 5. The CDR3 totals 15 residues. Germline CDR1 is MNHEY and CDR2 is SMNVEV (reference sequence). CDR3 DNA sequence: TGTGCCAGCAGTTTCGATTACAGGGGGAACACTGAAGCTTTCTTT. Translation: CASSFDYRGNTEAFF.

The chain's CDR3 is CASSSPGLNGELFF. Written as DNA, the CDR3 is TGTGCCAGCAGCTCGCCGGGACTTAACGGGGAGCTGTTTTTT. The chain has TRBV9 and TRBJ2-2, with a possible D match to TRBD2 (6 bases). Trimming removed 4 bases from V and 7 bases from J, with 14 bases in between. Germline V gene lookup returns CDR1 SGDLS and CDR2 YYNGEE. The CDR3 sequence is 14 residues long.

This chain uses TRBV6-5 with TRBJ1-2; tentatively, D is TRBD1 (6 bases). The V gene lost 5 bases and the J gene lost 3 bases, with 13 bases spanning the gap. This CDR3 comprises 14 residues. In germline, CDR1 is MNHEY, CDR2 SVGAGI. The DNA for the CDR3 is TGTGCCAGCAGTCCCAGGGGTCACGACTATGGCTACACCTTC. Its translation: CASSPRGHDYGYTF.

The CDR3 loop reads CASSPTGKAREQYF. CDR3 in DNA: TGTGCCAGCAGCCCGACAGGGAAGGCACGCGAGCAGTACTTC. This chain connects TRBV6-5 to TRBJ2-7; 7 bases map to TRBD1. The V segment lost 6 bases and the J segment 6 bases; nucleotides outside the gene matches: 11. The CDR3 runs 14 residues. CDR1 is MNHEY, CDR2 SVGAGI, per germline.

The gene calls are TRBV6-6 and TRBJ2-5; 10 nucleotides match TRBD1. J gave up 5 bases and V 7 bases, and 7 bases lay outside the gene matches. The CDR3 loop spans 14 amino acids. Germline V gene sequence: CDR1 MNHNY, CDR2 SVGAGI (reference sequence). This CDR3 reads CASTDRGRRETQYF. CDR3 sequence (DNA): TGTGCCAGCACCGACAGGGGGCGCAGGGAGACCCAGTACTTC.

This clone appeared a single time. The rearrangement links TRBV5-3 to TRBJ2-7; D perhaps matches TRBD1 (6 bases). TRBV5-3 is treated as an ORF (open reading frame) with a function not yet certain. The CDR3 totals 15 residues. Trimming left V 1 base short and J 0 bases short, with 11 bases between. CDR3 sequence: CARSLRGGISYEQYF. The CDR3 DNA sequence: TGTGCCAGAAGCTTGAGAGGGGGAATCTCCTACGAGCAGTACTTC.

The chain couples TRBV2 to TRBJ2-7; 9 positions agree with TRBD1. V gave up 6 bases and J gave up 2 bases; unmatched junction bases: 5. The germline V gene encodes CDR1 SNHLY and CDR2 FYNNEI. This CDR3 region has 14 residues. CDR3 in DNA: TGTGCCAGCAGACTGGGACAGGGCCCCTACGAGCAGTACTTC. It is translated as CASRLGQGPYEQYF.

The chain uses TRBV4-3 and TRBJ2-7; D might be TRBD1 or TRBD2, each matching 6 bases. The CDR3 is made up of 17 amino acids. The germline gives CDR1 LGHNA, CDR2 YSLEER. Trimming cost V 0 bases and J 9 bases, with 24 bases left between them. In nucleotides, the CDR3 is TGCGCCAGCAGCCAAGATATAGGAGGGACACTCGCTTCGTGGCAGTACTTC. Translated, it gives CASSQDIGGTLASWQYF.

The V call is TRBV15, the J call TRBJ1-6; D not resolved. V dropped 3 bases and J dropped 10 bases, with 7 bases sitting between them. The CDR3 is 12 residues long. CDR1 and CDR2 from the germline V gene are LNHNV and YYDKDF (reference sequence). The DNA of the CDR3 is TGTGCCACCAGCAGTAGCGGGTCACCCCTCCACTTT. This encodes CATSSSGSPLHF.

The chain is built from TRBV6-1 and TRBJ1-2, with TRBD1 identical over 8 bases. With 6 bases clipped from V and 6 bases from J, the junction kept 6 bases outside the gene matches. The CDR3 contains 13 residues. Per the germline V gene, CDR1 is MNHNS and CDR2 is SASEGT. The CDR3 here is CASSKVQGDGYTF. The CDR3, as DNA: TGTGCCAGCAGCAAAGTACAGGGGGATGGCTACACCTTC.

The J gene is TRBJ1-1, the V gene TRBV13; TRBD1 is a possible D gene (6 bases). Germline V CDR1 and CDR2: PRHDT, FYEKMQ (reference sequence). The germline V and J ends were trimmed by 4 bases and 11 bases, with 17 bases remaining between them. This CDR3 is built from 13 residues. CDR3 in amino acids: CASSSGTPTAAFF. DNA for the CDR3: TGTGCCAGCAGCTCGGGGACACCGACTGCGGCTTTCTTT.

The rearrangement links TRBV7-3 to TRBJ2-3, with D perhaps matching TRBD2 (5 bases). Germline CDR1 is SGHTA and CDR2 is FQGTGA. Trimming removed 5 bases from V and 3 bases from J, with 21 bases in between. The CDR3 spans 17 residues. This chain's CDR3 is CASSPHRRGLGTDTQYF. The CDR3 bases are TGTGCCAGCAGCCCGCACCGCCGCGGGTTAGGAACAGATACGCAGTATTTT.

As regards this clone: The junction shows a germline mismatch at one end, possibly a read error. The chain is built from TRBV27 and TRBJ1-2; D perhaps matches TRBD1 (5 bases). CDR1 MNHEY and CDR2 SMNVEV come from the germline V gene (reference sequence). The CDR3 covers 12 residues. In DNA, the CDR3 is TGTGCCAGCAGCCTCCGACAGCGGTACCCCTACTTC. Translated, it gives CASSLRQRYPYF.

The count of this clone is one. J is TRBJ1-5 and V is TRBV30; D gene unclear. Germline CDR1 is GTSNPN and CDR2 is SVGIG (reference sequence). V was clipped by 1 base and J by 5 bases, with 9 bases between them. This CDR3 contains 13 residues. The CDR3 DNA reads as TGTGCCTGGAGTGAGGACGGAGATCAGCCCCAGCATTTT. Residues: CAWSEDGDQPQHF.

In this sample, this clone turned up once. The chain employs TRBV6-1 and TRBJ1-5; no clear D gene. CDR1 is MNHNS, CDR2 SASEGT, per germline. V shed 3 bases and J shed 9 bases, with 9 bases lying between them. The CDR3 totals 12 residues. CDR3 sequence reads: CASSDFSRPQHF. The CDR3 DNA reads as TGTGCCAGCAGTGACTTTTCGCGGCCCCAGCATTTT.

J is TRBJ1-4 and V is TRBV9; D is perhaps TRBD1 (5 bases). CDR3 length: 16 residues. Germline CDR1 SGDLS, CDR2 YYNGEE. V lost 2 bases, J lost 5 bases, and 16 bases lay in between. The CDR3 region is CASSVIAGTGNEKLFF. Written as DNA, the CDR3 is TGTGCCAGCAGCGTTATAGCCGGGACGGGGAATGAAAAACTGTTTTTT.

Only one count was recorded for this clone. The chain uses TRBV28 and TRBJ1-2; 9 bases map to TRBD1. In germline, CDR1 is MDHEN, CDR2 SYDVKM. The CDR3 runs 15 residues. Trimming took 4 bases from V and 5 from J; bases not matched to a gene: 8. CDR3 in DNA: TGTGCCAGCAGTTCGACCGGGACAGGGAGTTATGGCTACACCTTC. It yields the protein CASSSTGTGSYGYTF.

V gene TRBV19 combines with J gene TRBJ1-4, with TRBD1 matching 7 bases. The V gene's germline CDR1 is LNHDA and CDR2 SQIVND (reference sequence). V shed 3 bases and J 10 bases; nucleotides not matched to a gene: 5. There are 13 residues in the CDR3. CDR3 in amino acids: CASSIGTVPKLFF. DNA of the CDR3: TGTGCCAGTAGTATCGGGACAGTTCCAAAACTGTTTTTT. Supplemented by reference TRBV19 and TRBJ1-4, the full variable domain reads DGGITQSPKYLFRKEGQNVTLSCEQNLNHDAMYWYRQDPGQGLRLIYYSQIVNDFQKGDIAEGYSVSREKKESFPLTVTSAQKNPTAFYLCASSIGTVPKLFFGSGTQLSVL.

In its sample, this clone was seen once. The chain links TRBV6-5 to TRBJ2-4; D possibly corresponds to TRBD1 (9 bases). The CDR3 has 16 amino acids. V was clipped by 4 bases and J by 2 bases, with 15 bases between them. The germline V gene has CDR1 MNHEY and CDR2 SVGAGI. CDR3 coding DNA: TGTGCCAGCAGTTTAGCGGGACAGGGTTCCAAAAACATTCAGTACTTC. It yields the protein CASSLAGQGSKNIQYF.

Here the CDR3 reads CAWGRGRGATEAFF. The CDR3 nucleotides are TGTGCCTGGGGTCGTGGCAGGGGGGCTACTGAAGCTTTCTTT. This chain connects TRBV30 to TRBJ1-1; 7 bases align to TRBD1. J was trimmed by 5 bases and V by 5 bases; bases with no gene match: 11. The CDR3 is 14 amino acids. CDR1 is GTSNPN and CDR2 is SVGIG in the germline V gene (reference sequence).

This clone is hyperexpanded within its sample. V usage is TRBV7-6 and J usage is TRBJ1-2; the D gene is possibly TRBD1 (6 bases). V dropped 1 base and J dropped 8 bases, with 17 bases sitting between them. The V gene's germline CDR1 is SGHVS and CDR2 FNYEAQ. The CDR3 is made up of 15 amino acids. CDR3 nucleotide sequence: TGTGCCAGCAGCTTAGATGGAGGGGGGCTTGAAGGCTACACCTTC. The encoded protein is CASSLDGGGLEGYTF.

The V call is TRBV11-2, the J call TRBJ1-5, with D maybe TRBD1 (5 bases). Deletions cut 2 bases from V and 6 bases from J, with 14 bases between. CDR3 size: 15 residues. Germline CDR1 SGHAT, CDR2 FQNNGV. CDR3 loop: CASSLNVGRAQPQHF. The DNA of the CDR3 is TGTGCCAGCAGCTTAAACGTGGGCAGGGCTCAGCCCCAGCATTTT.

The chain uses TRBV11-2 and TRBJ1-3; no clear D gene. The V gene's germline CDR1 is SGHAT and CDR2 FQNNGV. CDR3 length equals 14 residues. V lost 2 bases to trimming and J lost 0 bases, with 5 bases between them. The DNA for the CDR3 is TGTGCCAGCAGCTTACCAGGCTCTGGAAACACCATATATTTT. This translates into CASSLPGSGNTIYF.

This clone was recorded only once. The chain links TRBV11-2 to TRBJ1-1; D possibly corresponds to TRBD1 (6 bases). The ends were cut back, 4 bases at V and 5 bases at J, with 17 bases in the middle. Germline V gives CDR1 SGHAT, CDR2 FQNNGV. The length of the CDR3 is 15 residues. The CDR3 DNA sequence: TGTGCCAGCAGCTACCTATTGGGGGGGCGAACTGAAGCTTTCTTT. Its translation: CASSYLLGGRTEAFF.

The chain links TRBV5-8 to TRBJ2-1; D unresolved. V lost 0 bases and J lost 0, with 13 bases in between. The germline V gene encodes CDR1 SGHTS and CDR2 YDEGEE. CDR3 length: 17 amino acids. The CDR3 DNA follows: TGTGCCAGCAGCTTGGTGCTCGGCAGGAGCTCCTACAATGAGCAGTTCTTC. Amino acids: CASSLVLGRSSYNEQFF.

The chain carries TRBV5-6 and TRBJ1-1; 8 bases are a match to TRBD1. The CDR3 contains 14 residues. V shed 4 bases and J 4 bases; nucleotides not matched to a gene: 6. CDR1 SGHDT and CDR2 YYEEEE come from the germline V gene. CDR3 loop: CASSGVDRGTEAFF. The CDR3 DNA sequence: TGTGCCAGCAGCGGAGTAGACAGGGGCACTGAAGCTTTCTTT. The entire variable domain, with the rest obtained from reference TRBV5-6 and TRBJ1-1, is as follows: DAGVTQSPTHLIKTRGQQVTLRCSPKSGHDTVSWYQQALGQGPQFIFQYYEEEERQRGNFPDRFSGHQFPNYSSELNVNALLLGDSALYLCASSGVDRGTEAFFGQGTRLTVV.

This rearrangement joins TRBV11-2 to TRBJ1-1; possibly TRBD1 for D (5 bases). The CDR3 is made up of 13 amino acids. Germline CDR1 SGHAT, CDR2 FQNNGV. Deletions cut 6 bases from V and 4 bases from J, with 12 bases between. The CDR3 sequence: CASSQGLATEAFF. Here the CDR3 DNA reads TGTGCCAGCAGTCAGGGTCTGGCCACTGAAGCTTTCTTT.

Details on this clone: This same CDR3 is encoded by further DNA sequences in the sample. The chain couples TRBV7-6 to TRBJ1-2; 10 bases agree with TRBD1. CDR3 size: 14 residues. The germline V gene has CDR1 SGHVS and CDR2 FNYEAQ. The trim removed 5 bases at V and 4 bases at J, leaving 4 bases unmatched. The CDR3 DNA sequence: TGTGCCAGCAGCCTCGACAGGGGGCTCTATGGCTACACCTTC. Encoded protein: CASSLDRGLYGYTF.

V gene TRBV27 combines with J gene TRBJ1-5; D gene unclear. The CDR3 contains 12 residues. Per germline, CDR1 MNHEY and CDR2 SMNVEV (reference sequence). The V and J ends lost 3 bases and 6 bases respectively, with 6 bases between them. CDR3 nucleotide sequence: TGTGCCAGCAGTTTTTTCGGTCAGCCCCAGCATTTT. Residues: CASSFFGQPQHF.

CDR3 region: CAWSRGGVRGSGANVLTF. In DNA form, the CDR3 reads TGTGCCTGGAGTCGGGGTGGAGTTCGGGGGTCTGGGGCCAACGTCCTGACTTTC. The chain recombines TRBV30 with TRBJ2-6; a weak D match, TRBD2 (6 bases). Trimming removed 2 bases at V and 1 base at J, with 18 bases between. There are 18 residues in the CDR3. Germline V gene data show CDR1 as GTSNPN and CDR2 as SVGIG (reference sequence).

This sequence joins TRBV7-8 and TRBJ2-7; D unclear. Trimming shortened V by 4 bases and J by 3 bases, and 10 bases separated the two germline ends. In germline, CDR1 is SGHVS, CDR2 FQNEAQ. This CDR3 region has 13 residues. CDR3 in amino acids: CASSSANSYEQYF. The CDR3 DNA sequence: TGTGCCAGCAGCTCCGCAAACAGCTACGAGCAGTACTTC.